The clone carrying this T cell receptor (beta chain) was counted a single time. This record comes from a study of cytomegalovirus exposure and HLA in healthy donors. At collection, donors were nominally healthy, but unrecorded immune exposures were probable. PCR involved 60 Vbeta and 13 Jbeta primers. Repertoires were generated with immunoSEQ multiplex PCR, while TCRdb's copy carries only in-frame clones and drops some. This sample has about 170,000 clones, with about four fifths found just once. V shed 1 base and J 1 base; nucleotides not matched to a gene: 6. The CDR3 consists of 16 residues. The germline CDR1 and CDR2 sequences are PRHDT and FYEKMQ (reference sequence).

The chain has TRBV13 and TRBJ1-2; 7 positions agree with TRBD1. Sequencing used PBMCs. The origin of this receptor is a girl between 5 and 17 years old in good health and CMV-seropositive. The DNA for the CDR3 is TGTGCCAGCAGCTTAGTCCAGGGGGGCTTTAACTATGGCTACACCTTC. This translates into CASSLVQGGFNYGYTF.